These 23 T cell receptor beta chains were all obtained from the same sample, sequenced in a study of blood T cell repertoires in COVID-19. The repertoire was sequenced with immunoSEQ multiplex PCR; TCRdb's copy has only in-frame clones and lacks some. The sample contains 40,000 to 50,000 clones, roughly nine tenths of which appear only once. Sequencing was carried out using peripheral blood. The receptors were sampled from a man in his 70s with acute or convalescent COVID-19.

The chain combines TRBV4-3 with TRBJ1-4; D may be TRBD1 (6 bases). The CDR3 has 18 residues. The V end was cut by 8 bases, the J end by 0 bases, with 22 bases between. The V gene's germline CDR1 is LGHNA and CDR2 YSLEER. The CDR3 is CASGQGGGWTATNEKLFF. CDR3 in DNA: TGCGCCAGCGGGCAAGGGGGGGGCTGGACGGCAACTAATGAAAAACTGTTTTTT.

This clone was seen just once. This chain links TRBV14 with TRBJ2-2; no reliable D call. The CDR3 spans 15 residues. Germline-derived CDR1 and CDR2 are SGHDN and FVKESK. The ends were cut back, 1 base at V and 1 base at J, with 7 bases in the middle. CDR3 protein: CASSQAFRNTGELFF. The CDR3 coding sequence is TGTGCCAGCAGCCAAGCTTTCAGGAACACCGGGGAGCTGTTTTTT.

The chain employs TRBV5-5 and TRBJ1-4; TRBD1 agrees at 10 bases. The V segment lost 4 bases and the J segment 8 bases; nucleotides outside the gene matches: 8. CDR3 length equals 15 residues. Germline V gene sequence: CDR1 SGHKS, CDR2 YYEKEE (reference sequence). Written as DNA, the CDR3 is TGTGCCAGCAGCGTGACAGGGGGCCGAGGGGAAAAACTGTTTTTT. It encodes CASSVTGGRGEKLFF.

This clone was counted a few times. The chain has TRBV7-2 and TRBJ2-2; D may be TRBD1 (6 bases). V was trimmed by 1 base and J by 4 bases, leaving 10 bases between them. This CDR3 is 15 amino acids long. Germline V gene sequence: CDR1 SGHTA, CDR2 FQGNSA. CDR3 nucleotide sequence: TGTGCCAGCAGCTTAGGGGCCAGGGGCACCGGGGAGCTGTTTTTT. Translation: CASSLGARGTGELFF.

The CDR3 DNA reads TGTGCCAGCAGCCGAGGGAAGTATAACAATCAGCCCCAGCATTTT. This encodes CASSRGKYNNQPQHF. This chain connects TRBV6-5 to TRBJ1-5; D uncertain. The CDR3 has 15 amino acids. Germline loops: CDR1 MNHEY, CDR2 SVGAGI. V was clipped by 6 bases and J by 3 bases, with 15 bases between them.

V usage is TRBV2 and J usage is TRBJ1-1, with a tentative D call TRBD1 (5 bases). V lost 8 bases, J lost 1 base, and 11 bases lay in between. Germline V gene data show CDR1 as SNHLY and CDR2 as FYNNEI. CDR3 length equals 13 residues. CDR3 sequence: CASQVQGNTEAFF. CDR3 in DNA: TGTGCCAGCCAAGTTCAGGGGAACACTGAAGCTTTCTTT.

V is TRBV5-1 and J is TRBJ1-1; D perhaps matches TRBD1 (5 bases). From germline, CDR1 is SGHRS and CDR2 YFSETQ. The CDR3 spans 14 residues. The ends were cut back, 4 bases at V and 1 base at J, with 11 bases in the middle. The CDR3 here is CASSPVGGNTEAFF. CDR3 coding DNA: TGCGCCAGCAGCCCTGTGGGGGGGAACACTGAAGCTTTCTTT.

V usage is TRBV7-9 and J usage is TRBJ1-3; 8 nucleotides line up with TRBD1. This CDR3 spans 17 amino acids. Trimming at V came to 5 bases and at J to 3 bases, leaving 12 bases not matched to a gene. The germline V gene has CDR1 SEHNR and CDR2 FQNEAQ (reference sequence). CDR3 DNA: TGTGCCAGCAGCCCAACCGGACAGGGCCGTGTTGGAAACACCATATATTTT. This encodes CASSPTGQGRVGNTIYF.

The genes are TRBV9 and TRBJ2-2, with D hard to call. CDR3 length: 15 residues. CDR1 and CDR2 from the germline V gene are SGDLS and YYNGEE. Trimming removed 0 bases from V and 4 bases from J, with 10 bases in between. This CDR3 is CASSVEPVVTGELFF. The CDR3 coding sequence is TGTGCCAGCAGCGTAGAACCGGTCGTCACCGGGGAGCTGTTTTTT.

V and J are TRBV4-2 and TRBJ2-1; 9 bases align to TRBD2. The CDR3 extends over 16 amino acids. Germline V CDR1 and CDR2: LGHNA, YNFKEQ. V shed 0 bases, J shed 6 bases, and the junction held 6 bases outside the gene matches. This chain's CDR3 is CASSQDLRGGLNEQFF. CDR3 in DNA: TGTGCCAGCAGCCAAGATCTGCGGGGGGGCCTCAATGAGCAGTTCTTC.

In this sample, this clone is medium-sized. This rearrangement joins TRBV19 to TRBJ2-1; 7 nucleotides align to TRBD2. J was trimmed by 3 bases and V by 3 bases; bases with no gene match: 2. CDR1 is LNHDA and CDR2 is SQIVND in the germline V gene (reference sequence). The CDR3 runs to 14 residues. CDR3 bases: TGTGCCAGTAGTATGTCGGGGGGCTACAATGAGCAGTTCTTC. Translation gives CASSMSGGYNEQFF.

This clone appeared once. V usage is TRBV19 and J usage is TRBJ2-5, with TRBD2 identical over 9 bases. CDR3 length equals 14 residues. The germline gives CDR1 LNHDA, CDR2 SQIVND (reference sequence). V trimming: 7 bases; J trimming: 2 bases; junction bases outside the gene matches: 5. CDR3 nucleotides: TGTGCCAGTACGGCTAGCGGGATTCAAGAGACCCAGTACTTC. As protein: CASTASGIQETQYF.

J is TRBJ1-1 and V is TRBV4-3; D not certain. Germline V gene lookup returns CDR1 LGHNA and CDR2 YSLEER. Between the trimmed V and J ends, which lost 0 bases and 4 bases, there was a span of 12 bases. This CDR3 comprises 15 residues. CDR3 DNA sequence: TGCGCCAGCAGCCAAGAGGTCGCGGCGACCACTGAAGCTTTCTTT. Its protein product is CASSQEVAATTEAFF.

V gene TRBV9 combines with J gene TRBJ2-7; 9 bases fit TRBD1. Germline assignment: CDR1 SGDLS and CDR2 YYNGEE. V dropped 3 bases and J dropped 3; count of bases not matched to a gene: 10. The CDR3 is 16 amino acids. In nucleotides, the CDR3 is TGTGCCAGCAGCGGACGACCGGGACAGGGTTACTACGAGCAGTACTTC. It is translated as CASSGRPGQGYYEQYF.

The genes are TRBV5-1 and TRBJ1-1; 8 bases are shared with TRBD1. From germline, CDR1 is SGHRS and CDR2 YFSETQ. The V and J ends lost 3 bases and 0 bases, in that order; junction bases with no gene match: 7. The CDR3 runs 16 residues. The CDR3 here is CASSSRQGAMNTEAFF. CDR3 nucleotide sequence: TGCGCCAGCAGCTCCCGGCAGGGGGCAATGAACACTGAAGCTTTCTTT. Looking up the rest from reference TRBV5-1 and TRBJ1-1 gives the full variable domain: KAGVTQTPRYLIKTRGQQVTLSCSPISGHRSVSWYQQTPGQGLQFLFEYFSETQRNKGNFPGRFSGRQFSNSRSEMNVSTLELGDSALYLCASSSRQGAMNTEAFFGQGTRLTVV.

The chain combines TRBV7-8 with TRBJ1-4; tentatively, D is TRBD1 (6 bases). CDR3 size: 15 residues. Germline-derived CDR1 and CDR2 are SGHVS and FQNEAQ. V was shortened by 6 bases and J by 0 bases, with 11 bases between the two germline ends. CDR3 sequence: CASRQNRATNEKLFF. The CDR3 bases are TGTGCCAGCAGGCAAAACAGGGCAACTAATGAAAAACTGTTTTTT. Full variable domain (remainder filled in from reference TRBV7-8 and TRBJ1-4): GAGVSQSPRYKVAKRGQDVALRCDPISGHVSLFWYQQALGQGPEFLTYFQNEAQLDKSGLPSDRFFAERPEGSVSTLKIQRTQQEDSAVYLCASRQNRATNEKLFFGSGTQLSVL.

The V call is TRBV7-6, the J call TRBJ2-1; 7 bases line up with TRBD2. Germline V gene sequence: CDR1 SGHVS, CDR2 FNYEAQ. V trimming: 0 bases; J trimming: 5 bases; junction bases outside the gene matches: 7. The CDR3 has 16 amino acids. CDR3 protein: CASSLAREGFDNEQFF. DNA of the CDR3: TGTGCCAGCAGCTTAGCGAGGGAGGGATTCGACAATGAGCAGTTCTTC.

The V gene is TRBV2, the J gene TRBJ2-3, with D possibly matching TRBD2 (6 bases). V lost 5 bases, J lost 0 bases, and 12 bases lay in between. Germline CDR1 SNHLY, CDR2 FYNNEI. This CDR3 has 15 amino acids. As DNA, the CDR3 is TGTGCCAGCAGTCCCGCGGCGGGGAGCACAGATACGCAGTATTTT. Amino acid sequence: CASSPAAGSTDTQYF.

The J gene is TRBJ1-2, the V gene TRBV25-1, with a tentative D call TRBD1 (6 bases). The V and J ends lost 4 bases and 4 bases respectively, with 16 bases between them. Germline V gene sequence: CDR1 MGHDK, CDR2 SYGVNS. This CDR3 is 15 amino acids long. The CDR3 loop reads CASSVGPGDGYGYTF. In DNA form, the CDR3 reads TGTGCCAGCAGTGTGGGGCCAGGGGATGGCTATGGCTACACCTTC.

The V call is TRBV11-2, the J call TRBJ2-7, with a weak D call TRBD2 (5 bases). Germline V gene sequence: CDR1 SGHAT, CDR2 FQNNGV. The CDR3 runs to 12 residues. The germline V and J ends were trimmed by 5 bases and 6 bases, with 11 bases remaining between them. The chain's CDR3 is CASSPAGSEQYF. CDR3 in DNA: TGTGCCAGCAGCCCGGCGGGCTCCGAGCAGTACTTC.

The chain recombines TRBV27 with TRBJ1-6; 7 bases agree with TRBD1. CDR1 MNHEY and CDR2 SMNVEV come from the germline V gene (reference sequence). The CDR3 consists of 13 residues. J was trimmed by 9 bases and V by 5 bases; bases with no gene match: 4. DNA for the CDR3: TGTGCCAGCAGTCCCACAGGGGTTTCACCCCTCCACTTT. Protein: CASSPTGVSPLHF.

J is TRBJ1-2 and V is TRBV6-2 or TRBV6-3, with 7 nucleotides matching TRBD1. V shed 2 bases, J shed 13 bases, and the junction held 4 bases outside the gene matches. Germline V lookup: CDR1 MNHEY, CDR2 SVGEGT. This CDR3 is 11 amino acids long. In DNA, the CDR3 is TGTGCCAGCAGTTACGGGGGACAGCGCACCTTC. Its protein is CASSYGGQRTF.

The rearrangement joins TRBV19 to TRBJ1-2; unclear D gene. Germline lookup yields CDR1 LNHDA and CDR2 SQIVND (reference sequence). Trimming took 1 base from V and 8 from J, leaving 23 bases between them. The CDR3 is 17 amino acids. CDR3 sequence: CASSIVPAYGENGGYTF. DNA for the CDR3: TGTGCCAGTAGTATAGTCCCGGCGTACGGGGAAAACGGAGGCTACACCTTC.